Included here is one TCR beta chain sequence, with context. This sample was included in a study of OX40 agonist ivuxolimab in advanced cancers. About the research overall: Patients were dosed intravenously with ivuxolimab at 0.01 to 10 mg/kg every 2 weeks.

This table comes from immunoSEQ multiplex PCR, and its TCRdb copy is limited to in-frame clones, with some not included. The data contain about 28,000 clones, around four fifths of them singletons. CDR3 length equals 15 residues. The V end was cut by 4 bases, the J end by 7 bases, with 16 bases between. The germline V gene encodes CDR1 LGHNA and CDR2 YSLEER. The origin of this receptor is an adult with an advanced solid tumor such as melanoma, head and neck, liver or kidney cancer. The chain couples TRBV4-3 to TRBJ1-4; maybe TRBD1 (5 bases). This specimen consisted of CD4+ or CD8+ T cells sorted from blood, obtained in a trial of the OX40 agonist ivuxolimab. The CDR3 nucleotides are TGCGCCAGCAGCCCGGACATTGGACAAACTGAAAAACTGTTTTTT. Residues: CASSPDIGQTEKLFF.